This record covers a single TCR beta chain. Germline lookup yields CDR1 GTSNPN and CDR2 SVGIG (reference sequence). This CDR3 is 13 amino acids long. Trimming at V came to 3 bases and at J to 4 bases, leaving 5 bases not matched to a gene. TCRdb keeps only in-frame clones here, not all; method: immunoSEQ multiplex PCR. Here the sample spans tens of thousands of clones, more than 90% being singletons. These data originate in a study of OX40 agonist ivuxolimab in advanced cancers. The chain links TRBV30 to TRBJ2-5, with 7 nucleotides matching TRBD1. This material consisted of CD4+ or CD8+ T cells sorted from blood, taken in a trial of the OX40 agonist ivuxolimab. The receptor was isolated from an adult with an advanced solid tumor such as melanoma, head and neck, liver or kidney cancer. The CDR3 sequence is CAWRRQGAETQYF. CDR3 coding DNA: TGTGCCTGGAGGCGACAGGGAGCAGAGACCCAGTACTTC.